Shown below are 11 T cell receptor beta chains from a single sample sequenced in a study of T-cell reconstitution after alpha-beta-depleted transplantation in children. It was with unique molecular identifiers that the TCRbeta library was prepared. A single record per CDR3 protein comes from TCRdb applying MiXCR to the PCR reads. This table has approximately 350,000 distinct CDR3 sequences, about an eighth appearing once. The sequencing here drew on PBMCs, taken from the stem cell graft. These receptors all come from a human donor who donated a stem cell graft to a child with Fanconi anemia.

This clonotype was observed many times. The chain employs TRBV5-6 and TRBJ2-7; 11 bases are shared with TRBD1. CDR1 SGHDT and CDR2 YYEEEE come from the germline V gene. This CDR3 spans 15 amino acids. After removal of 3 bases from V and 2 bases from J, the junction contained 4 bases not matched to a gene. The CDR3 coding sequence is TGTGCCAGCAGCTCCCGGACAGGGGGCCCCTACGAGCAGTACTTC. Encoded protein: CASSSRTGGPYEQYF.

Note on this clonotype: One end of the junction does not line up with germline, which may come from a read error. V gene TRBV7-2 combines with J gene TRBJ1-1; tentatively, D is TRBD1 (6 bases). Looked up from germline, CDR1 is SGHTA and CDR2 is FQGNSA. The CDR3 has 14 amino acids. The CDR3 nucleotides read TGTGCCAGCAGCTTAGCGCTCCCCGGGACATCAGGTATCTTT. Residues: CASSLALPGTSGIF.

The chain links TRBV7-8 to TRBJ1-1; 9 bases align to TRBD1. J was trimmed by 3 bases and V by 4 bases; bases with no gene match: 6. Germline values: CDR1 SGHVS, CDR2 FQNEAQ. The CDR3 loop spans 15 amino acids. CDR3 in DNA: TGTGCCAGCAGCTCCCGACAGGGGGTCTACACTGAAGCTTTCTTT. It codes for CASSSRQGVYTEAFF.

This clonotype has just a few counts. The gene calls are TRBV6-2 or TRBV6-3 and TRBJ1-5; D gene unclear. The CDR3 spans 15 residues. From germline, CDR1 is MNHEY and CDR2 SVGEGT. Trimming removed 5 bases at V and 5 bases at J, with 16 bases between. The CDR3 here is CASSLPGGRHQPQHF. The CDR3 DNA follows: TGTGCCAGCAGTCTTCCGGGAGGGCGGCATCAGCCCCAGCATTTT.

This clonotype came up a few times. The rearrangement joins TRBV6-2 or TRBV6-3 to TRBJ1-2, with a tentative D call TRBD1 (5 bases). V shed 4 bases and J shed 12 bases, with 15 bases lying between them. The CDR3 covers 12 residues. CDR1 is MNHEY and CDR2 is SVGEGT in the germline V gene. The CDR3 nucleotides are TGTGCCAGCAGTTTCTCACTGACAGACAACACCTTC. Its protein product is CASSFSLTDNTF.

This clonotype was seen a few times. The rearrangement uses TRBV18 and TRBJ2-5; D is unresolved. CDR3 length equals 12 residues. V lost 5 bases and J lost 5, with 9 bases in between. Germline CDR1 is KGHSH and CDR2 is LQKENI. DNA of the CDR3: TGTGCCAGCTCATCGAATCTCGAGACCCAGTACTTC. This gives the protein CASSSNLETQYF.

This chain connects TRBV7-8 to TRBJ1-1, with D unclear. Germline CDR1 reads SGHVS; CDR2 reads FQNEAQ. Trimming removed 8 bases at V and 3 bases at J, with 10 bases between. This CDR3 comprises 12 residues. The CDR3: CASGKGYTEAFF. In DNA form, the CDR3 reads TGTGCCAGCGGGAAAGGGTACACTGAAGCTTTCTTT.

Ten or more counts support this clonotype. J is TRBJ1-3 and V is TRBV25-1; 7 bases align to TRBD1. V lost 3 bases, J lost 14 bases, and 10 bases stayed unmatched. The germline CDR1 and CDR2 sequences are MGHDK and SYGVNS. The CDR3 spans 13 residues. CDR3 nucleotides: TGTGCCAGCAGTGAGCAGGGGACAGCGACGGTATATTTT. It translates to CASSEQGTATVYF.

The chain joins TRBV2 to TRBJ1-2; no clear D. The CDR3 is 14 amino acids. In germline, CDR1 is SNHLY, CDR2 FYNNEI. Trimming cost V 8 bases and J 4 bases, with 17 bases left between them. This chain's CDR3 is CASSYQGASYGYTF. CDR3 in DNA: TGTGCCAGCTCGTATCAAGGAGCGTCCTATGGCTACACCTTC.

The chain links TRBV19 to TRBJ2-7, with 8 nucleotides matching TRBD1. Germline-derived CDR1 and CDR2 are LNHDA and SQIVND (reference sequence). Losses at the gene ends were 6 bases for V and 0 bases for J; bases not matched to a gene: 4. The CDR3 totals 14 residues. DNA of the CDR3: TGTGCCAGTAGCCCGGGACAGGTCTCCTACGAGCAGTACTTC. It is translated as CASSPGQVSYEQYF.

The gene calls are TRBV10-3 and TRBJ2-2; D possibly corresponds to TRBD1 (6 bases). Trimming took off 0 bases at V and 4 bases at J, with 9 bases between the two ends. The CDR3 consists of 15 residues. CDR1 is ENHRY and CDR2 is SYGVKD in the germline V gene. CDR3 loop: CAISESGQLTGELFF. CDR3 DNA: TGTGCCATCAGTGAGTCGGGACAACTCACCGGGGAGCTGTTTTTT.